This T cell receptor (beta chain) emerged from a study of cytotoxic CD8 clonotypes in ibrutinib-treated CLL. Study-level background: Responses comprised around 24 partial and 2 complete; at median approximately 72 months, about 14 remained remitted and approximately 12 progressed.

Comment on this clone: Antigen unknown.

The study, taken as a whole, reports: Sampling of sustained-remission and progressing patients occurred at differing times. Relative to age-matched healthy donors, clonality at baseline was higher, and it tracked circulating CD8+ T-cell counts.

Using immunoSEQ multiplex PCR, the repertoire was profiled, and TCRdb retains in-frame clones only, with some absent. This repertoire shows roughly 100,000 clones, 60% to 80% found once; its top ten account for about 29%. Between the trimmed V and J ends, which lost 1 base and 5 bases, there was a span of 20 bases. The CDR3 length is 17 residues. The V gene's germline CDR1 is LNHNV and CDR2 YYDKDF (reference sequence). This sequence originates from a human donor with chronic lymphocytic leukemia. The sample in question was PBMCs, obtained after 12 months of ibrutinib treatment. This chain uses TRBV15 with TRBJ1-1; a weak D match, TRBD1 (5 bases). The CDR3 DNA reads as TGTGCCACCAGCAGAGGACCTCGGGGCTCCCCTCTAACTGAAGCTTTCTTT. Protein: CATSRGPRGSPLTEAFF.